This T cell receptor beta chain emerged from a study of blood T cells in healthy people across ages (dated by TCRdb to between 2015 and 2016). About the study as a whole: In model experiments, template switching captured about one uniquely barcoded TCR beta cDNA molecule for every two T cells. The study measured age-related changes in TCR beta repertoire diversity using deep sequencing normalized with unique cDNA molecular identifiers. The donors were divided into four age groups: young (average approximately 15 years), middle-aged (about 40), aged (roughly 60) and long-lived (roughly 82). To avoid experimental bias, donors of different ages were randomly spread across the sequencing lanes. For two donors (one aged 18 to 30 and one aged 80 or older), the study analyzed two additional independent replicas of 1 million unique cDNA reads from the same blood draw.

What the authors observed across the whole study: The CMV infection status of donors was not known, potentially confounding age-related changes in expanded clonotypes. As age increased, observed TCR beta diversity per million T cells dropped in a roughly linear way, and a significant reduction was already evident by age around 41. Bulk unsorted PBMC profiling prevented conclusive comparison of naive and antigen-experienced compartments. Estimates of total diversity based on one million sequenced T cells were considered lower bounds and underestimates. A strong correlation was found between observed TCR beta diversity and the percentage of naive T cells measured by flow cytometry. The long-lived group showed more naive CD4+ T cells, fewer expanded clones and increased TCR diversity than the aged group, suggesting age selection.

The V and J ends are trimmed by 7 bases and 5 bases, leaving 23 bases between them. The CDR3 goes from the cysteine to the phenylalanine over 16 residues. The entry retains the CDR3 DNA only, 48 bases that are in frame from base 1. CDR1 is given as MNHEY and CDR2 as SVGAGI, both from the germline V gene. About this clonotype itself: What this receptor recognizes is not known. Qualities for individual bases were not recorded, and no much larger clone is one base off.

Systemically healthy Caucasian individuals from Russia, 39 in total and aged roughly 6 to 100 years, were included as donors. Each donor gave about 9.7 milliliters of peripheral blood, drawn into EDTA-treated Vacutainer tubes. Ficoll-Paque density-gradient centrifugation was used to isolate PBMCs, with at least 7 million obtained per sample. Total RNA was extracted from PBMCs with Trizol reagent, with at least 5.5 micrograms obtained per sample. For every donor, an aliquot of PBMCs went through flow cytometry to measure the percentages of naive CD45RAhigh/CD27high T cells. The library was produced with 5' RACE. Sequenced on an Illumina HiSeq 2500. A second roughly 6 to 11 cycle PCR used a sample-barcoded 5' primer and a J-beta primer mix. A unique molecular identifier was introduced onto each TCR beta cDNA molecule by a template-switch 5' adaptor carrying 12 random nucleotides. Each sample yielded at least 3 million CDR3-containing paired-end reads. All of the RNA was converted into first-strand cDNA using the Mint cDNA synthesis kit, with a TRBC-specific oligonucleotide serving as the primer. After uracil-DNA glycosylase treatment, a first 18-cycle PCR used universal primers M1SS and BC2_uni_R on all cDNA. In the paper's pipeline: For normalization, 1 million high-quality reads, each with a distinct molecular identifier, were randomly selected from each sample. Instead of being binned into consensus sequences, reads with shared molecular identifiers were discarded. MiTCR, with a Q25 quality threshold and the strictest error-elimination algorithm, was used for CDR3 identification, clonotype clustering and error correction. A nonparametric unseen species model with Euler transformation was used to estimate lower-bound total TCR beta diversity. TCRdb handled the public reads itself, with Q25 trimming in fastp and clone calling in MiXCR, and kept productive beta chains. Each CDR3 protein appears once, grouped with its most common genes and DNA. The V and J calls, along with clone size, are taken from TCRdb and not from the paper's own processing. The sample table lists 1.2 million to 1.5 million distinct CDR3 sequences, 55% to 75% of them with a count of one. The ten largest clones take up over 5% of the sample.

Rearrangement joined TRBV6-5 to TRBJ1-2, with TRBD1 as a weak D call on 5 bases. This TCR was sampled from a man between 18 and 35 years old in good health. Specimen: blood. This receptor has the CDR3 CASNPGGYGALYGYTF. The bases read TGTGCCAGCAACCCGGGAGGTTATGGGGCGCTATATGGCTACACCTTC.